This TCR beta chain came from a study of T cells in Graves' hyperthyroidism and ophthalmopathy. From germline, CDR1 is SGHAT and CDR2 FQNNGV. V lost 7 bases, J lost 1 base, and 13 bases lay in between. There are 14 residues in the CDR3. RNA transcripts yielded amplified TCR beta CDR3 regions. Carried out on the TCR CDR3, a first-round RT-PCR used the HTBI primer set. One entry per CDR3 protein, called by TCRdb with MiXCR from the multiplex PCR reads. Of around 600,000 distinct CDR3 sequences listed, roughly 45% are singletons. Patients showing uncontrolled infection, other autoimmune disease, pregnancy or lactation were ineligible.

Sequencing was performed on peripheral blood or thyroid tissue (not recorded which). The TCR originated in an adult man with Graves' disease, either hyperthyroidism or ophthalmopathy (not recorded which). This rearrangement joins TRBV11-2 to TRBJ1-1; tentative D call: TRBD1 (5 bases). For the CDR3, the DNA is TGTGCCAGCAACTCGAAAACAGGGAACACTGAAGCTTTCTTT. Translation: CASNSKTGNTEAFF. Together with reference TRBV11-2 and TRBJ1-1, the CDR3 gives the full variable domain: EAGVAQSPRYKIIEKRQSVAFWCNPISGHATLYWYQQILGQGPKLLIQFQNNGVVDDSQLPKDRFSAERLKGVDSTLKIQPAKLEDSAVYLCASNSKTGNTEAFFGQGTRLTVV.